What follows are 9 T cell receptor beta chains derived from one specimen sequenced in a study of T cell responses to AZD1222 COVID-19 vaccine (dated by TCRdb to about 2021). The library was produced with the immunoSEQ multiplex PCR assay. The table comes from immuneACCESS by way of TCRdb, which keeps in-frame sequences with V and J called. Part of the clones is missing from these tables; in studies checked, under half for an unresolved V gene and the rest for unknown reasons. For this sample the table gives 70,000 to 90,000 clones, of which 70% to 90% were detected only once. The ten largest clones capture about 12% of the sample. Taken with the paper, the label for time point translates to: about 28 days (+/-7) after the second vaccine dose. The material was peripheral blood, obtained 28 days after the second AZD1222 dose. Receptors were obtained from an adult who received the AZD1222 COVID-19 vaccine.

V gene TRBV5-1 combines with J gene TRBJ2-1, with a weak D call TRBD2 (9 bases). Trimming pared 3 bases from V and 5 bases from J, leaving 21 bases between. The CDR3 is 17 residues long. Germline CDR1 SGHRS, CDR2 YFSETQ. The CDR3 reads CASSSQGAGGEHNEQFF. CDR3 nucleotide sequence: TGCGCCAGCAGCTCCCAGGGGGCGGGGGGGGAACACAATGAGCAGTTCTTC. Using reference TRBV5-1 and TRBJ2-1 for the parts outside the CDR3, the full variable domain is KAGVTQTPRYLIKTRGQQVTLSCSPISGHRSVSWYQQTPGQGLQFLFEYFSETQRNKGNFPGRFSGRQFSNSRSEMNVSTLELGDSALYLCASSSQGAGGEHNEQFFGPGTRLTVL.

This chain joins TRBV7-2 and TRBJ2-7; D is perhaps TRBD2 (5 bases). Per germline, CDR1 SGHTA and CDR2 FQGNSA. Trimming removed 2 bases at V and 4 bases at J, with 9 bases between. The CDR3 covers 13 residues. CDR3 sequence reads: CASSLSGGYEQYF. In DNA form, the CDR3 reads TGTGCCAGCAGCTTAAGCGGAGGATACGAGCAGTACTTC.

The V call is TRBV28, the J call TRBJ1-4; D might be TRBD1 (6 bases). V was pared by 5 bases and J by 7 bases, with 20 bases between. Germline lookup yields CDR1 MDHEN and CDR2 SYDVKM. The CDR3 sequence is 16 residues long. CDR3 region: CASSEVYRALGEKLFF. CDR3 bases: TGTGCCAGCAGTGAAGTTTACAGGGCTCTAGGTGAAAAACTGTTTTTT.

The V and J genes are TRBV12-3 or TRBV12-4 and TRBJ2-5, with D possibly TRBD1 on 6 matching bases. This CDR3 has 13 residues. Trimming cost V 6 bases and J 5 bases, with 13 bases left between them. The CDR3 reads CASRRTGKETQYF. The CDR3 bases are TGTGCCAGCAGACGTACAGGGAAGGAGACCCAGTACTTC.

The rearrangement links TRBV4-3 to TRBJ2-1, with D uncertain. CDR1 and CDR2 (germline): LGHNA, YSLEER. This CDR3 has 16 residues. Trimming took 0 bases from V and 0 from J, leaving 9 bases between them. CDR3 in DNA: TGCGCCAGCAGCCAAGAGTCAGGCAGCTCCTACAATGAGCAGTTCTTC. It is translated as CASSQESGSSYNEQFF.

This clone was detected only once. This chain connects TRBV7-9 to TRBJ2-7; 7 bases are shared with TRBD1. There are 15 residues in the CDR3. Germline-derived CDR1 and CDR2 are SEHNR and FQNEAQ (reference sequence). V shed 1 base and J 2 bases; nucleotides not matched to a gene: 5. CDR3 coding DNA: TGTGCCAGCAGCTTAGTCAGGGGGTTTGCCTACGAGCAGTACTTC. Translated, it gives CASSLVRGFAYEQYF.

This chain uses TRBV3-1 (or the pseudogene TRBV3-2) with TRBJ2-3; TRBD2 aligns across 7 bases. The CDR3 is 22 residues long. CDR1 and CDR2 from the germline V gene are LGHDT and YNNKEL (reference sequence). V trimming: 0 bases; J trimming: 2 bases; junction bases outside the gene matches: 23. CDR3 sequence: CASSQDRRGDPRSTTPTDTQYF. CDR3 nucleotides: TGTGCCAGCAGCCAAGATCGACGGGGGGACCCTCGGTCTACGACTCCCACAGATACGCAGTATTTT.

The V call is TRBV4-2, the J call TRBJ2-6, with D possibly being TRBD1 (7 bases). The CDR3 consists of 19 residues. V was shortened by 0 bases and J by 2 bases, with 17 bases between the two germline ends. Germline V lookup: CDR1 LGHNA, CDR2 YNFKEQ. DNA of the CDR3: TGTGCCAGCAGCCAAGAGGTCCCAGGGGGGTCTGCTGGGGCCAACGTCCTGACTTTC. Amino acid sequence: CASSQEVPGGSAGANVLTF.

J is TRBJ1-1 and V is TRBV27, with D possibly being TRBD1 (5 bases). V gave up 5 bases and J gave up 1 base, with 11 bases separating them. Germline V gene data show CDR1 as MNHEY and CDR2 as SMNVEV (reference sequence). The CDR3 totals 14 residues. CDR3: CASSPLRANTEAFF. Here the CDR3 DNA reads TGTGCCAGCAGTCCCCTCAGGGCGAACACTGAAGCTTTCTTT.